A selection of T cell receptor beta chains follows, all from one sample in a study of T cell responses to AZD1222 COVID-19 vaccine. Profiled with immunoSEQ multiplex PCR; TCRdb holds only in-frame clones, not every one. The sample lists around 140,000 clones; approximately 94% were seen once. Sequenced material: peripheral blood, taken on day 0 of AZD1222 vaccination. These receptor sequences come from an adult in good health. Each CDR3 is given with its conserved first and last residue. Clone sizes are given selectively: once, few, many, or a class where the clone is expanded.

-,TRBJ1-1,TRBV12-5,CASGSWEVNTEAFF
once,TRBJ2-7,TRBV5-8,CASSSMRQGEIYEQYF
-,TRBJ2-1,TRBV19,CASRRRGYNEQFF
-,TRBJ1-2,TRBV5-1,CASSLGHGGYGYTF
-,TRBJ2-3,TRBV10-3,CAITPTGTGFADTQYF
-,TRBJ1-1,TRBV2,CASSDGGGGATEAFF
-,TRBJ2-3,TRBV6-1,CAIAGTDTQYF
-,TRBJ2-1,TRBV6-5,CASSFPGQGYNEQFF
-,TRBJ1-1,TRBV11-3,CASSGNTEAFF
-,TRBJ2-5,TRBV6-6,CASKLQETQYF
-,TRBJ2-7,TRBV28,CASSRSGDLGYEQYF
-,TRBJ1-2,TRBV19,CASRSGYTF
-,TRBJ2-1,TRBV18,CASSPIAGGLYNEQFF
-,TRBJ1-5,TRBV12-3/TRBV12-4,CASSSPDQPQHF
-,TRBJ2-7,TRBV6-2/TRBV6-3,CASSYGQGAYEQYF
once,TRBJ1-1,TRBV19,CASSYTGMNTEAFF
-,TRBJ1-1,TRBV2,CASSEYGGSDTEAFF
many,TRBJ2-7,TRBV6-2/TRBV6-3,CASSYSSESAYEQYF
-,TRBJ2-3,TRBV6-5,CASSNPGLITDTQYF
-,TRBJ1-6,TRBV27,CASSESYNSPLHF
-,TRBJ1-2,TRBV7-9,CASSLGQGGVGYTF
-,TRBJ1-3,TRBV5-1,CASSWTQGSSNTIYF
once,TRBJ1-1,TRBV10-3,CAISDWRDKATEAFF
-,TRBJ2-5,TRBV2,CASSPRDLVRETQYF
-,TRBJ1-5,TRBV9,CASSITGGQPQHF
-,TRBJ1-6,TRBV28,CASSLGQGLSYNSPLHF
-,TRBJ1-2,TRBV7-9,CASSLEVTGGNYGYTF
-,TRBJ2-1,TRBV4-2,CASSPRTSGYNEQFF
-,TRBJ1-3,TRBV30,CAWGTGSGGNTIYF
-,TRBJ1-4,TRBV19,CASRPRTGGEEKLFF
-,TRBJ1-1,TRBV19,CASSIGGQGAKAFF
-,TRBJ2-1,TRBV11-2,CASSLTSDAYNEQFF
-,TRBJ1-1,TRBV2,CASRKDGGPEAFF
-,TRBJ1-6,TRBV6-5,CASTNRFSNSPLHF
-,TRBJ1-4,TRBV27,CASSLQGRVEKLFF
-,TRBJ1-2,TRBV18,CASSPGNRVTF